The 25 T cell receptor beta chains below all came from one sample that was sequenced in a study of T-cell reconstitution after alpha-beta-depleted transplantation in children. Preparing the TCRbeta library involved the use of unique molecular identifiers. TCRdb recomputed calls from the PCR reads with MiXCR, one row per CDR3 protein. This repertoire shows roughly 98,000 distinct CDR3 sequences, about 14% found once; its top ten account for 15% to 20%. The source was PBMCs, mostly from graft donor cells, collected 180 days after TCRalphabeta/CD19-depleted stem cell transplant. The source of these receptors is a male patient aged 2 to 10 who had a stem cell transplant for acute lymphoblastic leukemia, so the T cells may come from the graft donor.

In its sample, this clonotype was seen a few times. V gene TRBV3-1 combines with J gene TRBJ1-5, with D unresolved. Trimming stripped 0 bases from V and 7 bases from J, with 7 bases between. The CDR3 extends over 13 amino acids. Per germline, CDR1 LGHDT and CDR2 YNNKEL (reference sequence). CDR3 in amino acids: CASSQDRAQPQHF. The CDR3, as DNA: TGTGCCAGCAGCCAAGATAGGGCCCAGCCCCAGCATTTT.

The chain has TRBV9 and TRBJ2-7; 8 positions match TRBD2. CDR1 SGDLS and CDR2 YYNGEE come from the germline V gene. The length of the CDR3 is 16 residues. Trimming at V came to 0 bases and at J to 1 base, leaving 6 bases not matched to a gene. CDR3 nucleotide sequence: TGTGCCAGCAGCGTAGGTGATAGCGGGGTGTCCTACGAGCAGTACTTC. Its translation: CASSVGDSGVSYEQYF.

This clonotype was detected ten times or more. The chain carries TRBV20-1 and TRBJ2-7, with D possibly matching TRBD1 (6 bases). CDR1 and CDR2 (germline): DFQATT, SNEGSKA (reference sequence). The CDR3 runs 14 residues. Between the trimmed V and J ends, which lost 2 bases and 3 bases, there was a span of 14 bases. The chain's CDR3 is CSARFTGRNYEQYF. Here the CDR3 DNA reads TGCAGTGCTAGATTCACAGGGAGAAACTACGAGCAGTACTTC.

CDR3 coding DNA: TGTGCCAGCAGCCAAGACAGTCCCTATGGCTACACCTTC. This sequence encodes CASSQDSPYGYTF. V is TRBV3-1 and J is TRBJ1-2; D is uncertain. The ends were cut back, 0 bases at V and 4 bases at J, with 6 bases in the middle. Germline V CDR1 and CDR2: LGHDT, YNNKEL (reference sequence). The CDR3 totals 13 residues.

Here the CDR3 reads CASTVRANEQFF. CDR3 coding DNA: TGCGCCAGTACCGTAAGGGCCAATGAGCAGTTCTTC. J is TRBJ2-1 and V is TRBV5-1, with D unclear. CDR1 is SGHRS, CDR2 YFSETQ, per germline. V lost 8 bases and J lost 6, with 12 bases in between. This CDR3 region has 12 residues.

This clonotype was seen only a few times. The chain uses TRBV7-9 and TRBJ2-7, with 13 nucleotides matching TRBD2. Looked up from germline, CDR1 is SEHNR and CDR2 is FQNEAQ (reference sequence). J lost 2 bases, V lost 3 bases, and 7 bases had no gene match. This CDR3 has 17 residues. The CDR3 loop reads CASSFGLAGEGTYEQYF. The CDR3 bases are TGTGCCAGCAGCTTTGGACTAGCGGGGGAAGGGACCTACGAGCAGTACTTC.

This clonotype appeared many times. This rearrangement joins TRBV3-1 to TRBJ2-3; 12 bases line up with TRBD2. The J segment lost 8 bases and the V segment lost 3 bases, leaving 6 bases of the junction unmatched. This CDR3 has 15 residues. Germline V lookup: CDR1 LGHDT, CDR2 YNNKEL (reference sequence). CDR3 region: CASSQASGGGITQYF. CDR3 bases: TGTGCCAGCAGCCAGGCTAGCGGGGGGGGGATTACGCAGTATTTT.

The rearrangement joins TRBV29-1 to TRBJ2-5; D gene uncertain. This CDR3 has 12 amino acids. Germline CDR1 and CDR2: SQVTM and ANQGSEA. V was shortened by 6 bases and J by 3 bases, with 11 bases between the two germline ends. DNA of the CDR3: TGCAGCGTGGCATGGTCGAAAGAGACCCAGTACTTC. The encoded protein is CSVAWSKETQYF.

CDR3 protein: CASSLDRVFPYEQYF. The DNA of the CDR3 is TGTGCCAGCAGCTTGGACAGGGTGTTCCCCTACGAGCAGTACTTC. The V call is TRBV5-4, the J call TRBJ2-7, with D possibly matching TRBD1 (6 bases). The ends were cut back, 0 bases at V and 2 bases at J, with 12 bases in the middle. Germline V gives CDR1 SGHNT, CDR2 YYREEE (reference sequence). The CDR3 sequence is 15 residues long.

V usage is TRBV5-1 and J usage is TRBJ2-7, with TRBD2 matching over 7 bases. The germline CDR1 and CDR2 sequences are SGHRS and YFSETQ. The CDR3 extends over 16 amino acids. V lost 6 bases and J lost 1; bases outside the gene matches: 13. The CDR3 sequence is CASTFTAGVRSYEQYF. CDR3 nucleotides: TGCGCCAGCACCTTCACTGCGGGGGTCCGTTCCTACGAGCAGTACTTC.

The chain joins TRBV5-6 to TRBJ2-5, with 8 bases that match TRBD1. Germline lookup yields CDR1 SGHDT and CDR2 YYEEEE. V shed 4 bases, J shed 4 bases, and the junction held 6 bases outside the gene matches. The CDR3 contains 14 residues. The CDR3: CASSVPGQGETQYF. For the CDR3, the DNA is TGTGCCAGCAGCGTACCCGGACAGGGAGAGACCCAGTACTTC. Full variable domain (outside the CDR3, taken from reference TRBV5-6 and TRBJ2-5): DAGVTQSPTHLIKTRGQQVTLRCSPKSGHDTVSWYQQALGQGPQFIFQYYEEEERQRGNFPDRFSGHQFPNYSSELNVNALLLGDSALYLCASSVPGQGETQYFGPGTRLLVL.

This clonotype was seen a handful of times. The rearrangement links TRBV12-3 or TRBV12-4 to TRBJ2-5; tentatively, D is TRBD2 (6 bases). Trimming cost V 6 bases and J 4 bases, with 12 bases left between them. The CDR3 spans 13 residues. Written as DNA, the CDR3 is TGTGCCAGCAGCCGGGACTCCCGAGAGACCCAGTACTTC. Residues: CASSRDSRETQYF.

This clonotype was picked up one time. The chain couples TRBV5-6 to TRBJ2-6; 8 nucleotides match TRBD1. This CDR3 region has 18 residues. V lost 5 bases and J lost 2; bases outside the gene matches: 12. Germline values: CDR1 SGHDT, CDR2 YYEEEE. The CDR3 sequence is CASSLRQGALPGANVLTF. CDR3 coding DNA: TGTGCCAGCAGTTTGAGGCAGGGGGCGCTCCCTGGGGCCAACGTCCTGACTTTC.

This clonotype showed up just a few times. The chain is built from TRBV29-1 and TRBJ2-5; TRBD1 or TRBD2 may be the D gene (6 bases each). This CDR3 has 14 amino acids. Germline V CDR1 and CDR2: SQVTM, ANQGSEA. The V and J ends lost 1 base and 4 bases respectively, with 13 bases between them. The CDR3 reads CSVEVRGDPETQYF. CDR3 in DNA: TGCAGCGTTGAAGTGAGGGGGGATCCAGAGACCCAGTACTTC.

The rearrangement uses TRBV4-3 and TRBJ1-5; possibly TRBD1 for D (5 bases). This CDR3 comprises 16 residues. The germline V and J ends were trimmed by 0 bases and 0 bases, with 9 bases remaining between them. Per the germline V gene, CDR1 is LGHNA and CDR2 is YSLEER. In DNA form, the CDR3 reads TGCGCCAGCAGCCAAGATGGGGGGGATAGCAATCAGCCCCAGCATTTT. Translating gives CASSQDGGDSNQPQHF.

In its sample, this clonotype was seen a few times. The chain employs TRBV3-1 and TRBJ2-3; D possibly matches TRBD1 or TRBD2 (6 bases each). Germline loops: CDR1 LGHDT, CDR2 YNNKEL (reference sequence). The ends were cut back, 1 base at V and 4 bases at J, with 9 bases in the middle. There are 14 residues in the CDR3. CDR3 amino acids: CASSQAGAADTQYF. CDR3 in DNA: TGTGCCAGCAGCCAAGCGGGGGCGGCAGATACGCAGTATTTT.

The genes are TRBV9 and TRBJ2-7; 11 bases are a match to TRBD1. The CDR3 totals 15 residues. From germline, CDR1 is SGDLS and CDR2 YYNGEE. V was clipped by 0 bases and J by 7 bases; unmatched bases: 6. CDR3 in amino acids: CASSVGTGGLGEQYF. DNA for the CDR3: TGTGCCAGCAGCGTAGGGACAGGGGGCTTGGGAGAGCAGTACTTC.

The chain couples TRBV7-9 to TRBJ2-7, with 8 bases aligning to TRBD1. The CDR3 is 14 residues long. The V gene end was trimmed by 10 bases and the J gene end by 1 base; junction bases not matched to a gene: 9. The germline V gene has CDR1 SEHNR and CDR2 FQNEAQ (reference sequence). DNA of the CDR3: TGTGCCACCTCCGGGACAGGAGGGTCCTACGAGCAGTACTTC. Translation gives CATSGTGGSYEQYF. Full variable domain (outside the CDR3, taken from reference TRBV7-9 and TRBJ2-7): DTGVSQNPRHKITKRGQNVTFRCDPISEHNRLYWYRQTLGQGPEFLTYFQNEAQLEKSRLLSDRFSAERPKGSFSTLEIQRTEQGDSAMYLCATSGTGGSYEQYFGPGTRLTVT.

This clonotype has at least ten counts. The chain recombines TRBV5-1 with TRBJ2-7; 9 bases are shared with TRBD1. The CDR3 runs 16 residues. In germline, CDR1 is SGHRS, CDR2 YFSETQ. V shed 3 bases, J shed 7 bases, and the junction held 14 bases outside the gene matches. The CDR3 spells CASSSTMDRGLREQYF. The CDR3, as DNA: TGCGCCAGCAGCTCCACCATGGACAGGGGTCTACGTGAGCAGTACTTC.

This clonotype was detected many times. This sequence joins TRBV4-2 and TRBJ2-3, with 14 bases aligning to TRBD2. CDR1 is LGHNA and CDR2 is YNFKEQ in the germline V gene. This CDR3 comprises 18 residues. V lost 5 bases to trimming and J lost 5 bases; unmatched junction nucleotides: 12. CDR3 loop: CASSARLTSGGAGDTQYF. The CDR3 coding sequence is TGTGCCAGCAGCGCCCGCCTGACTAGCGGGGGGGCCGGAGATACGCAGTATTTT.

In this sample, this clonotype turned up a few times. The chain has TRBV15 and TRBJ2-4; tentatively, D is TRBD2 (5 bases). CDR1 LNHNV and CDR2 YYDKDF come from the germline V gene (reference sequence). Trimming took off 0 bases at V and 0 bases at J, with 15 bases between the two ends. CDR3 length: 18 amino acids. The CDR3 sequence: CATSRDPSSWVAKNIQYF. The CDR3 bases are TGTGCCACCAGCAGAGACCCGTCTAGCTGGGTAGCCAAAAACATTCAGTACTTC.

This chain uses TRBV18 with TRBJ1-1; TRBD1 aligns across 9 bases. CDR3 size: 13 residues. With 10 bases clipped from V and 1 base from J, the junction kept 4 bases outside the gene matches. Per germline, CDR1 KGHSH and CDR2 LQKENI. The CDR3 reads CATATGGNTEAFF. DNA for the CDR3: TGTGCCACCGCGACAGGGGGGAACACTGAAGCTTTCTTT.

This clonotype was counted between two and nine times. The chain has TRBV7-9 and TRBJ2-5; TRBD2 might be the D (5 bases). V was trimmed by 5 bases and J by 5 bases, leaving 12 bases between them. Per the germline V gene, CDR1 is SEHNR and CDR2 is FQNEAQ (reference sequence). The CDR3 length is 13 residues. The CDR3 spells CASSLGPGETQYF. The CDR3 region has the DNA TGTGCCAGCAGCCTCGGACCGGGGGAGACCCAGTACTTC.

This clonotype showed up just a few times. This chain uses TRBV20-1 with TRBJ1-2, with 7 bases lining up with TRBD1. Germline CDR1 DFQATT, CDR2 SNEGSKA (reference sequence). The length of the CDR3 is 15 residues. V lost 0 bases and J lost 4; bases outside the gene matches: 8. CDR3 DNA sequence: TGCAGTGCTAGAGATCTCGGCAGGGGGATCTATGGCTACACCTTC. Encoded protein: CSARDLGRGIYGYTF.

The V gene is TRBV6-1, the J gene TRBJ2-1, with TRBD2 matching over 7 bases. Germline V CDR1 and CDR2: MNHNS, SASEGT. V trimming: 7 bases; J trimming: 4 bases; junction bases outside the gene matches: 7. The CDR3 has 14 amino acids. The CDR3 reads CASTQAGSYNEQFF. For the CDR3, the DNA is TGTGCCAGCACTCAAGCGGGGTCTTACAATGAGCAGTTCTTC.